Listed below are T cell receptor beta chains from one sample, sequenced in a study of blood T cell repertoires in COVID-19. TCRdb's copy holds only in-frame clones and misses some; the assay was immunoSEQ multiplex PCR. The sample includes more than 300,000 clones, 88% of them seen just once. The sample was peripheral blood. The receptors were sampled from a woman aged 70-85 years with COVID-19, enrolled during active disease. Both conserved end residues are part of each CDR3. The D gene is left open where the match is weak. Some rows mark clone size as missing; the rest say once, few, many or name a class of expanded clone.

j_call	d_call	v_call	clone_size	cdr3_aa	cdr3_nt
TRBJ2-7	.	TRBV18	.	CASSRGRGESYEQYF	TGTGCCAGCTCAAGGGGCAGGGGGGAGTCCTACGAGCAGTACTTC
TRBJ2-1	TRBD1	TRBV6-5	.	CASRGLRTGGEQFF	TGTGCCAGCAGGGGCCTCCGGACAGGTGGAGAGCAGTTCTTC
TRBJ1-3	.	TRBV5-1	.	CASSLAGAGSGNTIYF	TGCGCCAGCAGCTTGGCAGGGGCCGGCTCTGGAAACACCATATATTTT
TRBJ2-1	TRBD1	TRBV4-1	.	CASSQQVTRTGRSYNEQFF	TGCGCCAGCAGCCAGCAAGTGACCCGGACAGGGAGGTCCTACAATGAGCAGTTCTTC
TRBJ1-1	.	TRBV6-4	once	CASSAGMNTEAFF	TGTGCCAGCAGTGCCGGGATGAACACTGAAGCTTTCTTT
TRBJ2-2	TRBD2	TRBV7-6	.	CASSSSKGRGYNTGELFF	TGTGCCAGCAGCTCCTCTAAAGGGAGGGGCTATAACACCGGGGAGCTGTTTTTT
TRBJ2-3	TRBD2	TRBV5-1	.	CASSLNSGGAADTQYF	TGCGCCAGCAGCTTGAACAGCGGGGGGGCCGCAGATACGCAGTATTTT
TRBJ2-1	TRBD1	TRBV11-2	.	CASTSTGDGEQFF	TGTGCCAGCACGTCCACAGGGGACGGTGAGCAGTTCTTC
TRBJ2-3	.	TRBV11-2	.	CASSQQGGWTDTQYF	TGTGCCAGCAGCCAACAGGGGGGGTGGACAGATACGCAGTATTTT
TRBJ2-1	TRBD2	TRBV14	few	CASSQDRGTRWFF	TGTGCCAGCAGCCAAGATAGGGGGACTAGATGGTTCTTC
TRBJ2-7	.	TRBV13	.	CASSFDRVQHEQYF	TGTGCCAGCAGCTTTGACCGGGTTCAGCACGAGCAGTACTTC
TRBJ2-1	TRBD1	TRBV5-1	.	CASSLEGQGANEQFF	TGCGCCAGCAGCTTGGAGGGACAGGGGGCCAATGAGCAGTTCTTC
TRBJ1-2	.	TRBV21-1	.	CASSKGPGANYGYTF	TGTGCCAGCAGCAAAGGTCCGGGAGCTAACTATGGCTACACCTTC
TRBJ2-5	.	TRBV2	once	CASLSDTIQETQYF	TGTGCCAGTCTCTCGGATACTATACAAGAGACCCAGTACTTC
TRBJ1-1	.	TRBV5-1	.	CASTLDDRWNTEAFF	TGCGCCAGCACCCTAGACGACCGGTGGAACACTGAAGCTTTCTTT
TRBJ1-1	.	TRBV4-1	.	CASSQDQGLNTEAFF	TGCGCCAGCAGCCAAGACCAGGGCTTGAACACTGAAGCTTTCTTT
TRBJ2-7	.	TRBV9	.	CASSARGPHEQYF	TGTGCCAGCAGCGCCCGGGGTCCCCACGAGCAGTACTTC
TRBJ1-1	.	TRBV11-3	.	CASSFQGTEAFF	TGTGCCAGCAGCTTCCAGGGCACTGAAGCTTTCTTT
TRBJ2-3	.	TRBV28	.	CASSPLIGADTQYF	TGTGCCAGCAGTCCCCTGATCGGGGCAGATACGCAGTATTTT
TRBJ1-2	TRBD1	TRBV7-2	.	CASSLAPGQGGYGYTF	TGTGCCAGCAGCTTAGCGCCAGGACAGGGGGGCTATGGCTACACCTTC
TRBJ1-1	TRBD1	TRBV5-1	.	CASSQGAGAFF	TGCGCCAGCAGCCAGGGGGCAGGAGCTTTCTTT
TRBJ1-5	.	TRBV2	.	CASSDIDPRAGNQPQHF	TGTGCCAGCAGTGATATCGACCCCCGAGCGGGCAATCAGCCCCAGCATTTT
TRBJ2-3	TRBD1	TRBV6-5	.	CASKDPQGVDTQYF	TGTGCCAGCAAAGACCCTCAGGGGGTGGATACGCAGTATTTT
TRBJ1-2	TRBD1	TRBV7-2	once	CASSSLTGNYGYTF	TGTGCCAGCAGCTCGTTGACAGGGAACTATGGCTACACCTTC
TRBJ1-1	TRBD1	TRBV11-2	.	CASSSYRGVGTEAFF	TGTGCCAGCAGCTCCTACAGGGGAGTAGGCACTGAAGCTTTCTTT
TRBJ2-5	TRBD2	TRBV7-9	few	CASSPGLAGETQYF	TGTGCCAGCAGCCCCGGACTAGCAGGGGAGACCCAGTACTTC
TRBJ1-6	.	TRBV4-2	.	CASSQEGQGRTYNSPLHF	TGTGCCAGCAGCCAAGAAGGGCAGGGAAGGACCTATAATTCACCCCTCCACTTT
TRBJ1-1	TRBD1	TRBV10-1	.	CASNEDRDGLRAFF	TGCGCCAGCAATGAAGACAGGGATGGCCTAAGGGCTTTCTTT
TRBJ1-1	.	TRBV6-2/TRBV6-3	.	CASSGGHLNTEAFF	TGTGCCAGCAGTGGGGGACACTTGAACACTGAAGCTTTCTTT
TRBJ1-5	.	TRBV7-8	.	CASSLGQGGQPQHF	TGTGCCAGCAGCTTAGGGCAGGGAGGTCAGCCCCAGCATTTT
TRBJ1-2	.	TRBV6-5	.	CASGSQGMYGYTF	TGTGCCAGCGGTAGCCAGGGTATGTATGGCTACACCTTC
TRBJ2-1	TRBD1	TRBV27	.	CASRDRPYNEQFF	TGTGCCAGCCGGGACAGACCCTACAATGAGCAGTTCTTC
TRBJ2-7	.	TRBV30	.	CAWSSSGVYEQYF	TGTGCCTGGAGTTCTTCGGGGGTTTACGAGCAGTACTTC
TRBJ1-2	.	TRBV19	.	CASNQRGRDLSGYTF	TGTGCCAGTAACCAGCGGGGCAGGGACCTATCTGGCTACACCTTC
TRBJ1-4	.	TRBV7-2	few	CASSLKKGNEKLFF	TGTGCCAGCAGCTTAAAAAAGGGGAATGAAAAACTGTTTTTT
TRBJ1-6	.	TRBV5-4	.	CASSPDRGYNSPLHF	TGTGCCAGCAGCCCGGACCGGGGGTATAATTCACCCCTCCACTTT
TRBJ2-3	TRBD1	TRBV9	.	CASSDGTGTDTQYF	TGTGCCAGCAGCGATGGGACAGGCACAGATACGCAGTATTTT
TRBJ2-6	.	TRBV14	few	CASKVGSWANVLTF	TGTGCCAGCAAGGTGGGCAGCTGGGCCAACGTCCTGACTTTC
TRBJ1-4	TRBD1	TRBV10-3	.	CAIRTRSDRWASLGEKLFF	TGTGCCATCAGGACCCGGTCGGACAGGTGGGCATCGTTAGGCGAAAAACTGTTTTTT
TRBJ2-5	.	TRBV29-1	.	CSVGDTSRETQYF	TGCAGCGTTGGGGATACTAGCCGAGAGACCCAGTACTTC
TRBJ1-4	.	TRBV18	.	CASSPGQGNEKLFF	TGTGCCAGCTCACCAGGTCAGGGGAATGAAAAACTGTTTTTT
TRBJ1-5	TRBD1	TRBV28	.	CASSKTGAQNQPQHF	TGTGCCAGCAGTAAAACAGGGGCACAAAATCAGCCCCAGCATTTT
TRBJ1-5	.	TRBV7-9	.	CASSLGDTYSNQPQHF	TGTGCCAGCAGCTTGGGCGACACCTATAGCAATCAGCCCCAGCATTTT